The next 27 T cell receptor beta chains were all read from a single sample in a study of blood T cell repertoires in COVID-19. Clones were read by immunoSEQ multiplex PCR, and TCRdb kept only the in-frame ones, dropping some. The sample yields around 460,000 clones, about 87% seen once. The specimen sequenced was peripheral blood. The origin of the receptors is a man aged 18 to 35 with COVID-19, enrolled during active disease.

This clone has only a few counts. This chain joins TRBV12-5 and TRBJ1-5; TRBD1 might be the D (5 bases). The CDR3 runs 14 residues. The V gene lost 5 bases and the J gene lost 7 bases, with 15 bases spanning the gap. Per the germline V gene, CDR1 is LGHNT and CDR2 is FRNRAP. CDR3 nucleotide sequence: TGTGCTAGTGGTACGGGGGAGTCAAGGCAGCCCCAGCATTTT. Protein sequence: CASGTGESRQPQHF.

The rearrangement links TRBV18 to TRBJ1-1; 10 bases agree with TRBD1. This CDR3 has 14 amino acids. V lost 6 bases, J lost 4 bases, and 5 bases stayed unmatched. In germline, CDR1 is KGHSH, CDR2 LQKENI. CDR3 sequence reads: CASSPDRGFTEAFF. CDR3 DNA sequence: TGTGCCAGCTCGCCGGACAGGGGGTTCACTGAAGCTTTCTTT.

The V gene is TRBV27, the J gene TRBJ1-6; 8 positions agree with TRBD1. The V gene end was trimmed by 6 bases and the J gene end by 7 bases; junction bases not matched to a gene: 2. Germline V gene data show CDR1 as MNHEY and CDR2 as SMNVEV (reference sequence). The CDR3 length is 13 residues. CDR3 in amino acids: CASRDRANSPLHF. CDR3 coding DNA: TGTGCCAGCAGGGACAGGGCAAATTCACCCCTCCACTTT.

The rearrangement links TRBV7-3 to TRBJ2-1, with D perhaps TRBD2 (6 bases). Per the germline V gene, CDR1 is SGHTA and CDR2 is FQGTGA. V lost 2 bases to trimming and J lost 3 bases, with 14 bases between them. This CDR3 comprises 16 residues. The CDR3 DNA follows: TGTGCCAGCAGCTTAGGGGTGGGAGGACTCTACAATGAGCAGTTCTTC. It yields the protein CASSLGVGGLYNEQFF.

This chain links TRBV5-4 with TRBJ2-7; 8 bases are shared with TRBD2. The germline V gene encodes CDR1 SGHNT and CDR2 YYREEE (reference sequence). The J segment lost 5 bases and the V segment lost 1 base, leaving 8 bases of the junction unmatched. The CDR3 is 15 residues long. CDR3 sequence: CASSLPPGLGDEQYF. DNA for the CDR3: TGTGCCAGCAGCTTGCCACCGGGACTAGGGGACGAGCAGTACTTC.

J is TRBJ1-2 and V is TRBV10-3, with unresolved D. This CDR3 spans 13 amino acids. Germline V lookup: CDR1 ENHRY, CDR2 SYGVKD. V shed 6 bases and J shed 4 bases, with 12 bases lying between them. The chain's CDR3 is CAISPRPGYGYTF. The DNA for the CDR3 is TGTGCCATCAGCCCTCGACCGGGCTATGGCTACACCTTC.

The J gene is TRBJ2-7, the V gene TRBV14; D not certain. This CDR3 spans 16 amino acids. In germline, CDR1 is SGHDN, CDR2 FVKESK. V was pared by 3 bases and J by 0 bases, with 15 bases between. The CDR3 sequence is CASSHRPSQSSYEQYF. The CDR3 DNA follows: TGTGCCAGCAGCCATCGACCCTCACAGAGCTCCTACGAGCAGTACTTC.

This clone has more than one count but fewer than ten. The chain uses TRBV7-2 and TRBJ1-2; no clear D. The CDR3 is made up of 13 amino acids. Trimming took 5 bases from V and 2 from J, leaving 9 bases between them. Germline CDR1 reads SGHTA; CDR2 reads FQGNSA. As DNA, the CDR3 is TGTGCCAGCAGCCATCAGACAAACTATGGCTACACCTTC. Protein product: CASSHQTNYGYTF.

This chain connects TRBV25-1 to TRBJ2-7, with 9 bases identical to TRBD2. Per germline, CDR1 MGHDK and CDR2 SYGVNS. The CDR3 loop spans 17 amino acids. Trimming removed 2 bases from V and 2 bases from J; junction bases left unmatched: 10. CDR3 coding DNA: TGTGCCAGCAGTGAAGCGGGTAGCGGGAGCCACGCCTACGAGCAGTACTTC. Protein: CASSEAGSGSHAYEQYF.

The chain joins TRBV3-1 (or the pseudogene TRBV3-2) to TRBJ1-1, with D possibly TRBD1 on 5 matching bases. Germline V gives CDR1 LGHDT, CDR2 YNNKEL (reference sequence). The V and J ends lost 4 bases and 0 bases respectively, with 12 bases between them. The CDR3 spans 15 residues. CDR3 loop: CASSRQGGLNTEAFF. The DNA of the CDR3 is TGTGCCAGCAGCCGGCAGGGAGGGCTGAACACTGAAGCTTTCTTT.

The chain is built from TRBV6-5 and TRBJ2-3; D may be TRBD2 (6 bases). Germline V lookup: CDR1 MNHEY, CDR2 SVGAGI. Trimming shortened V by 0 bases and J by 4 bases, and 11 bases separated the two germline ends. This CDR3 has 15 amino acids. The CDR3 spells CASSYSDGGSDTQYF. The DNA of the CDR3 is TGTGCCAGCAGTTACTCCGACGGGGGTTCAGATACGCAGTATTTT.

This clone was picked up one time. V gene TRBV5-1 combines with J gene TRBJ1-1; TRBD1 might be the D (6 bases). Germline V gene lookup returns CDR1 SGHRS and CDR2 YFSETQ. CDR3 size: 14 residues. The V and J ends lost 6 bases and 0 bases respectively, with 12 bases between them. CDR3 loop: CASKGGNMNTEAFF. CDR3 nucleotide sequence: TGCGCCAGCAAAGGGGGAAACATGAACACTGAAGCTTTCTTT. The variable domain in full, completed from reference TRBV5-1 and TRBJ1-1, reads KAGVTQTPRYLIKTRGQQVTLSCSPISGHRSVSWYQQTPGQGLQFLFEYFSETQRNKGNFPGRFSGRQFSNSRSEMNVSTLELGDSALYLCASKGGNMNTEAFFGQGTRLTVV.

The chain employs TRBV4-1 and TRBJ2-6; 7 nucleotides line up with TRBD1. This CDR3 contains 18 residues. V was clipped by 1 base and J by 1 base; unmatched bases: 7. Per the germline V gene, CDR1 is MGHRA and CDR2 is YSYEKL. CDR3 loop: CASSQGRDRNSGANVLTF. DNA for the CDR3: TGCGCCAGCAGCCAAGGAAGGGACAGAAATTCTGGGGCCAACGTCCTGACTTTC.

The chain has TRBV5-1 and TRBJ1-4, with D possibly matching TRBD1 (5 bases). The CDR3 is made up of 13 amino acids. V lost 7 bases and J 8 bases, leaving 15 bases between the germline ends. Germline CDR1 is SGHRS and CDR2 is YFSETQ. The CDR3 DNA follows: TGCGCCAGCTCCCCGGAGGGACGGGAAAAACTGTTTTTT. It codes for CASSPEGREKLFF.

Here the CDR3 DNA reads TGTGCCAGCTCACCCGGCCGGGAAACTGAAGCTTTCTTT. This codes for CASSPGRETEAFF. This chain links TRBV18 with TRBJ1-1; D gene uncertain. The CDR3 has 13 amino acids. Germline values: CDR1 KGHSH, CDR2 LQKENI. Trimming removed 3 bases at V and 5 bases at J, with 10 bases between.

V gene TRBV5-4 combines with J gene TRBJ2-5; TRBD1 matches at 7 bases. Germline loops: CDR1 SGHNT, CDR2 YYREEE (reference sequence). The length of the CDR3 is 15 residues. J was trimmed by 2 bases and V by 1 base; bases with no gene match: 5. The CDR3 nucleotides are TGTGCCAGCAGCTTGAACAGGGGTGGGCAAGAGACCCAGTACTTC. Translating it yields CASSLNRGGQETQYF.

The chain is built from TRBV12-5 and TRBJ2-5; a weak D match, TRBD2 (7 bases). V was trimmed by 5 bases and J by 3 bases, leaving 19 bases between them. Germline values: CDR1 LGHNT, CDR2 FRNRAP. The CDR3 covers 16 residues. CDR3 sequence: CASGPGGGGWKETQYF. In DNA form, the CDR3 reads TGTGCTAGTGGTCCCGGGGGCGGGGGATGGAAAGAGACCCAGTACTTC.

This clone appeared once. The rearrangement links TRBV5-1 to TRBJ1-1; TRBD1 might be the D (5 bases). V lost 1 base to trimming and J lost 5 bases, with 15 bases between them. Germline V gene sequence: CDR1 SGHRS, CDR2 YFSETQ. CDR3 length equals 15 residues. The CDR3 nucleotides read TGCGCCAGCAGCTTGAATGGGGCCCGCGGAACTGAAGCTTTCTTT. This gives the protein CASSLNGARGTEAFF.

The V and J genes are TRBV10-1 and TRBJ2-3, with D possibly TRBD1 on 6 matching bases. In germline, CDR1 is WNHNN, CDR2 SYGVQD (reference sequence). The V end was cut by 3 bases, the J end by 1 base, with 11 bases between. The CDR3 spans 15 residues. The CDR3 DNA sequence: TGCGCCAGCAGTGATCCAGGGGTCGGCACAGATACGCAGTATTTT. It is translated as CASSDPGVGTDTQYF.

The CDR3 bases are TGTGCCAGCAGCCAACTAGCGGGGGCCCTCGAGCAGTACTTC. It yields the protein CASSQLAGALEQYF. The chain couples TRBV3-1 (or the pseudogene TRBV3-2) to TRBJ2-7; 10 bases agree with TRBD2. Germline CDR1 reads LGHDT; CDR2 reads YNNKEL (reference sequence). J lost 6 bases, V lost 2 bases, and 4 bases had no gene match. The CDR3 runs 14 residues.

The chain is built from TRBV7-9 and TRBJ1-4; 9 bases match TRBD1. The CDR3 loop spans 14 amino acids. Trimming removed 5 bases from V and 8 bases from J; junction bases left unmatched: 6. Germline assignment: CDR1 SEHNR and CDR2 FQNEAQ (reference sequence). The CDR3 loop reads CASSRDRVGEKLFF. The CDR3 bases are TGTGCCAGCAGCCGGGACAGGGTCGGGGAAAAACTGTTTTTT.

This clone has a handful of counts. The V call is TRBV6-5, the J call TRBJ2-1; maybe TRBD1 (6 bases). This CDR3 is built from 14 residues. Between the trimmed V and J ends, which lost 6 bases and 0 bases, there was a span of 9 bases. Germline assignment: CDR1 MNHEY and CDR2 SVGAGI. CDR3 DNA: TGTGCCAGCAGAGGGGGTACCTCCTACAATGAGCAGTTCTTC. Translating gives CASRGGTSYNEQFF.

The CDR3, as DNA: TGCAGTGCTAGTCTGGTAGCGGGGGGTCTGGGTACGCAGTATTTT. Protein product: CSASLVAGGLGTQYF. The V and J genes are TRBV20-1 and TRBJ2-3, with 10 positions matching TRBD2. The CDR3 sequence is 15 residues long. Germline V gene lookup returns CDR1 DFQATT and CDR2 SNEGSKA (reference sequence). V gave up 3 bases and J gave up 8 bases; unmatched junction bases: 11.

On this clone: Different DNA sequences within this sample yield the same CDR3. The chain employs TRBV6-5 and TRBJ1-1; D unresolved. Germline-derived CDR1 and CDR2 are MNHEY and SVGAGI. CDR3 length equals 14 residues. V was shortened by 3 bases and J by 0 bases, with 8 bases between the two germline ends. The CDR3: CASSYGQMNTEAFF. The CDR3 coding sequence is TGTGCCAGCAGTTATGGCCAGATGAACACTGAAGCTTTCTTT.

V is TRBV2 and J is TRBJ2-3, with TRBD2 matching over 7 bases. The CDR3 runs 15 residues. Per the germline V gene, CDR1 is SNHLY and CDR2 is FYNNEI. Trimming cost V 7 bases and J 2 bases; bases outside gene matches: 9. In DNA form, the CDR3 reads TGTGCCAGCACGCTGGCGGGAGAGATCACAGATACGCAGTATTTT. Its translation: CASTLAGEITDTQYF.

V is TRBV5-1 and J is TRBJ1-1; D is perhaps TRBD1 (6 bases). The germline V and J ends were trimmed by 0 bases and 1 base, with 16 bases remaining between them. The CDR3 totals 17 residues. Germline V gene sequence: CDR1 SGHRS, CDR2 YFSETQ. The CDR3 sequence is CASSLVSDSLRNTEAFF. CDR3 DNA: TGCGCCAGCAGCTTGGTATCGGACAGCTTGAGGAACACTGAAGCTTTCTTT.

This chain connects TRBV6-1 to TRBJ1-1; the D is unclear. The CDR3 totals 16 residues. The V end lost 0 bases, the J end lost 5 bases, and 16 bases lay between the germline ends. Germline-derived CDR1 and CDR2 are MNHNS and SASEGT. CDR3 DNA: TGTGCCAGCAGTGAAGCCTCTGGTTTCGGAGTAACTGAAGCTTTCTTT. Its protein is CASSEASGFGVTEAFF.